Listed below are T cell receptor beta chains from one sample, sequenced in a study of CD8+CD57+ T cells in acquired aplastic anemia. One entry per CDR3 protein results from TCRdb running MiXCR on the reads. The sample shows hundreds of thousands of distinct CDR3 sequences, around 33% of them seen only once. Specimen: sorted CD4+, CD8+, or CD8+CD57+ T cells (not recorded which) from PBMCs. These receptors were obtained from a human donor with aplastic anemia. Each CDR3 is given with its conserved first and last residue. The order of the fields is J gene, D gene, clone size, V gene, CDR3 DNA, CDR3 protein. The D gene is left open where the match is weak. Expanded clones are given a class, and other clones once, few, many or no size at all.

J gene: TRBJ1-3; D gene: TRBD1; clone size: -; V gene: TRBV25-1; CDR3 DNA: TGTGCCAGCAGTGTTTCAGGGGGCTTTAATTATTTT; CDR3 protein: CASSVSGGFNYF
J gene: TRBJ1-2; D gene: -; clone size: -; V gene: TRBV14; CDR3 DNA: TGTGCCAGCTCACCCAAGCAGGGCAGCATACATGGCTACACCTTC; CDR3 protein: CASSPKQGSIHGYTF
J gene: TRBJ1-1; D gene: -; clone size: few; V gene: TRBV29-1; CDR3 DNA: TGCAGCGTTGTATCCCCCTTGTGGACTGAAGCTTTCTTT; CDR3 protein: CSVVSPLWTEAFF
J gene: TRBJ1-2; D gene: TRBD1; clone size: -; V gene: TRBV19; CDR3 DNA: TGTGCCAGTGGAAACAGGGGGCGCAGAGAGAATGGCTACACCTTC; CDR3 protein: CASGNRGRRENGYTF
J gene: TRBJ2-7; D gene: TRBD1; clone size: -; V gene: TRBV15; CDR3 DNA: TGTGCCACCAGCAGAGACTGGACAGGGCCCTACGAGCAGTACTTC; CDR3 protein: CATSRDWTGPYEQYF
J gene: TRBJ2-3; D gene: -; clone size: -; V gene: TRBV5-2; CDR3 DNA: TGTGCCAGCAACCTCGGGGCAGGTACCACAGATACGCAGTATTTT; CDR3 protein: CASNLGAGTTDTQYF
J gene: TRBJ2-5; D gene: TRBD2; clone size: -; V gene: TRBV7-8; CDR3 DNA: TGTGCCAGCAGCTTAGTTAATCTAGCGGGAGGGCAAGAGACCCAGTACTTC; CDR3 protein: CASSLVNLAGGQETQYF
J gene: TRBJ2-7; D gene: -; clone size: few; V gene: TRBV4-1; CDR3 DNA: TGCGCCAGCAGCAGAGACACGGACTTCTACGAGCAGTACTTC; CDR3 protein: CASSRDTDFYEQYF
J gene: TRBJ2-1; D gene: TRBD1; clone size: -; V gene: TRBV27; CDR3 DNA: TGTGCCAGCAGGCCACGACAGGGGCTCGCCAATGAGCAGTTCTTC; CDR3 protein: CASRPRQGLANEQFF
J gene: TRBJ1-2; D gene: TRBD1; clone size: -; V gene: TRBV2; CDR3 DNA: TGTGCCAGCAGTGTCATGGACAGGGATTATGGCTACACCTTC; CDR3 protein: CASSVMDRDYGYTF
J gene: TRBJ2-7; D gene: TRBD2; clone size: -; V gene: TRBV25-1; CDR3 DNA: TGTGCCAGCAGTTACCGGCGGGGACTAGCAAGGGAGCAGTACTTC; CDR3 protein: CASSYRRGLAREQYF
J gene: TRBJ1-4; D gene: TRBD1; clone size: -; V gene: TRBV7-3; CDR3 DNA: TGTGTCAGCAGCCCGGACAGGGGTGAAAAACTGTTTTTT; CDR3 protein: CVSSPDRGEKLFF
J gene: TRBJ1-2; D gene: -; clone size: -; V gene: TRBV9; CDR3 DNA: TGTGCCAGCAGCGTAGACCCAACCCATGGCTACACCTTC; CDR3 protein: CASSVDPTHGYTF
J gene: TRBJ2-1; D gene: -; clone size: many; V gene: TRBV15; CDR3 DNA: TGTGCCACCAGCAGACCACTCGGGGGAGGGGGGAATGAGCAGTTCTTC; CDR3 protein: CATSRPLGGGGNEQFF
J gene: TRBJ1-1; D gene: TRBD1; clone size: -; V gene: TRBV11-3; CDR3 DNA: TGTGCCAGCAGCAAACGACAGGGTTTGAACACTGAAGCTTTCTTT; CDR3 protein: CASSKRQGLNTEAFF
J gene: TRBJ1-1; D gene: TRBD1; clone size: few; V gene: TRBV14; CDR3 DNA: TGTGCCAGCAGCCAGGACAGGGAGACTGAAGCTTTCTTT; CDR3 protein: CASSQDRETEAFF
J gene: TRBJ1-3; D gene: -; clone size: many; V gene: TRBV10-3; CDR3 DNA: TGTGCCATCAGTGAGTTGTACTCCGGAAACACCATATATTTT; CDR3 protein: CAISELYSGNTIYF
J gene: TRBJ2-7; D gene: -; clone size: many; V gene: TRBV20-1; CDR3 DNA: TGCAGTGCACTCAACAGGGCTCCCTACGAGCAGTACTTC; CDR3 protein: CSALNRAPYEQYF